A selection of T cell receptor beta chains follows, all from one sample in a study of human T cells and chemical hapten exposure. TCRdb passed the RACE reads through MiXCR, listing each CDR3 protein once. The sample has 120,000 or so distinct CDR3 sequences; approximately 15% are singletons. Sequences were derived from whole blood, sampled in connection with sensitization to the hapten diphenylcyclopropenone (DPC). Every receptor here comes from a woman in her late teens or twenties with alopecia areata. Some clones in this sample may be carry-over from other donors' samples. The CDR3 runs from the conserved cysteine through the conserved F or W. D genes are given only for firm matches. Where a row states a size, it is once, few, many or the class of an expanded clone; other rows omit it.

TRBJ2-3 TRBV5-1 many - TGCGCCAGCAGTGAGGGAGGCACAGATACGCAGTATTTT CASSEGGTDTQYF
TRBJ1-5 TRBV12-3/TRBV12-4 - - TGTGCCAGCAGTCCGCGTCCGGACCCAATCCCCCAGCATTTT CASSPRPDPIPQHF
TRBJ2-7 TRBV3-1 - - TGTGCCAGCAGCCACGGGACCGGCCCCTACGAGCAGTACTTC CASSHGTGPYEQYF
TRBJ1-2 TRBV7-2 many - TGTGCCAGCAGCTTAGGGGGCCCAGGGGAAGCGAACTATGGCTACACCTTC CASSLGGPGEANYGYTF
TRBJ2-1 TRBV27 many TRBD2 TGTGCCAGCAGTTTCCCTAGCGGGGGGCCGGACTCCTACAATGAGCAGTTCTTC CASSFPSGGPDSYNEQFF
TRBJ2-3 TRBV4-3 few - TGCGCCAGCAGCCAAGGGCGAGGCACAGATACGCAGTATTTT CASSQGRGTDTQYF
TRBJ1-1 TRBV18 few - TGTGCCAGCTCACCGAGGCCGGCTGAAGCTTTCTTT CASSPRPAEAFF
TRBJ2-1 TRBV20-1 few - TGCAGTGCTAGAAGGGGGGATGGAGGGCTAGGTGAGCAGTTCTTC CSARRGDGGLGEQFF
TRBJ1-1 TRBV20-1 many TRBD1 TGCAGTGCTAGTCAGGGGGCGAACACTGAAGCTTTCTTT CSASQGANTEAFF
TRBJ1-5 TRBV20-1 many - TGCAGTGCCCTCGGCCCGTTAAATCAGCCCCAGCATTTT CSALGPLNQPQHF
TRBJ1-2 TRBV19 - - TGTGCCAGTAGTATTGGCAGCAACTATGGCTACACCTTC CASSIGSNYGYTF
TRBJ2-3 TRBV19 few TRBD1 TGTGCCAGTAGTACAGGGGGACCAGATACGCAGTATTTT CASSTGGPDTQYF
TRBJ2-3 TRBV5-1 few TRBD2 TGCGCCAGCAGCCTTGATAGCGGGAGCGCAGATACGCAGTATTTT CASSLDSGSADTQYF
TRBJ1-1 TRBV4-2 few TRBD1 TGTGCCAGCAGCCAACTGGACAGGAGTCACAAAGCTTTCTTT CASSQLDRSHKAFF
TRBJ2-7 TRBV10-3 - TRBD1 TGTGCCATCAATTCAGGGGGACAGGTCCCCACCTACGAGCAGTACTTC CAINSGGQVPTYEQYF
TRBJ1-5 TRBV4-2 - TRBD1 TGTGCCAGCAGCCAATCGACAGGGAGCCAGCCCCAGCATTTT CASSQSTGSQPQHF
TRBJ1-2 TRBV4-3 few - TGCGCCAGCAGCCAAGAAACAGGGTCCTATGGCTACACCTTC CASSQETGSYGYTF
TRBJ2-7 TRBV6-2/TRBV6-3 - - TGTGCCAGCAGTCGCAGAGGGTCCTCCCACGAGCAGTACTTC CASSRRGSSHEQYF
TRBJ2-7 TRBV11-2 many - TGTGCCAGCAGCCTAGGACAGGAGCAGTACTTC CASSLGQEQYF
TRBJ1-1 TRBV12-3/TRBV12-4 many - TGTGCCAGCAGTGAGGGACAAATGAACACTGAAGCTTTCTTT CASSEGQMNTEAFF
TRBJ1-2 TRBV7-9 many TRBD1 TGTGCCAGCAGCTTAGATCTTCGGACAGGCTATGGCTACACCTTC CASSLDLRTGYGYTF
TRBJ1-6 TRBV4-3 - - TGCGCCAGCGGACATGCAATAAGTAATTCACCCCTCCACTTT CASGHAISNSPLHF
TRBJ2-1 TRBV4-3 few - TGCGCCAGCAGCCAAGTCGAGGGTGCAAGGGCGGGTAGAATTTACAATGAGCAGTTCTTC CASSQVEGARAGRIYNEQFF
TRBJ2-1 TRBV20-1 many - TGCAGTACTAAGAGGGGAAGCTCCTACAATGAGCAGTTCTTC CSTKRGSSYNEQFF
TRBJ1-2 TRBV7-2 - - TGTGCCAGCAGCCCTTGGACTAGCGGGGGGGCCGCCTATGGCTACACCTTC CASSPWTSGGAAYGYTF
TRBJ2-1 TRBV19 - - TGCGCCAGTAGTATAGAACTCTTTTCCTACAATGAGCAGTTCTTC CASSIELFSYNEQFF
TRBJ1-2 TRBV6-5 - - TGTGCCAGCAGTTTGTCTGGCACTGGCTACACCTTC CASSLSGTGYTF
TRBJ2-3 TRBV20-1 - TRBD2 TGCAGTGCTAGCCGCTGGACTAGCGGAGACCTGGGAAAAACAGATACGCAGTATTTT CSASRWTSGDLGKTDTQYF
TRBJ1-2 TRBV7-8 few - TGTGCCAGCAGCTTAGATTTGTCCAACTATGGCTACACCTTC CASSLDLSNYGYTF
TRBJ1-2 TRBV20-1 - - TGCAGTGCTTACCCCTGGGGAAAGATTGACTATGGCTACACCTTC CSAYPWGKIDYGYTF
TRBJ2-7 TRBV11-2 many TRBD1 TGTGCCAGCAACTATCGGGACAGGGTGCACGAGCAGTACTTC CASNYRDRVHEQYF
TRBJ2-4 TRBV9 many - TGTGCCAGCAGCGTAGTAGTAGGAAAACGGAGGAGAAACATTCAGTACTTC CASSVVVGKRRRNIQYF
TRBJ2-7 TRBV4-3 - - TGCGCCAGCAGCCCCTTTGCGGGGGCCGGTTGGATGTACTTC CASSPFAGAGWMYF
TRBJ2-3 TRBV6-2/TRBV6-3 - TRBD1 TGTGCCAGCAGTTCTCGACAGGGAGCGGATACGCAGTATTTT CASSSRQGADTQYF
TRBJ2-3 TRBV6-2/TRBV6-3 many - TGTGCCAGCAGCCCGATTAGGGGGTCCGATACGCAGTATTTT CASSPIRGSDTQYF
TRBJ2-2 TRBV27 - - TGTGCCAGCAGTTTATTGGGCTTCGGCGCCAACACCGGGGAGCTGTTTTTT CASSLLGFGANTGELFF
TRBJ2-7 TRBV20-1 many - TGCAGTGCTAGAGAATTGGAAACAGGAGCCTACGAGCAGTACTTC CSARELETGAYEQYF
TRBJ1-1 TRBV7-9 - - TGTGCCAGCAGCTCCCCGGGACCCCGTTGGGCAGCTTTCTTT CASSSPGPRWAAFF
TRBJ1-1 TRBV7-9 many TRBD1 TGTGCCAGCAGTAACCCCGGGACAGGGAACACTGAAGCTTTCTTT CASSNPGTGNTEAFF
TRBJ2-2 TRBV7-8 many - TGTGCCAGCAGCCAGGTCCGCGGGGGCGACACCGGGGAGCTGTTTTTT CASSQVRGGDTGELFF
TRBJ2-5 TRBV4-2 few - TGTGCCAGCAGCCAAGATGTAGAGACCCAGTACTTC CASSQDVETQYF
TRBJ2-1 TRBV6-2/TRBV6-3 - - TGTGCCAGCAGCCCCAACGCCGGTTACAATGAGCAGTTCTTC CASSPNAGYNEQFF
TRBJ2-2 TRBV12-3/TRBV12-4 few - TGTGCCAGCACCCTAGGATCGGCCGGGGAGCTGTTTTTT CASTLGSAGELFF
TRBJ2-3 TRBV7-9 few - TGTGCCAGCAGCTTTTCCGGGGCTGGAGCAGATACGCAGTATTTT CASSFSGAGADTQYF
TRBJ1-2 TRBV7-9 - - TGTGCCAGCAGCTCCGGTGGGGCGGCTGCTGCCTTC CASSSGGAAAAF
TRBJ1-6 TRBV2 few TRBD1 TGTGCCAGCATAAGGGACAGCCTAAAATCACCCCTCCACTTT CASIRDSLKSPLHF
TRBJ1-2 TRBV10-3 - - TGTGCCATCACCGTAGATGCAGGGGTCGGCTACACCTTC CAITVDAGVGYTF
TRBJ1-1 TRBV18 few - TGTGCCAGCTCACCATCGGGGGCGAACACTGAAGCTTTCTTT CASSPSGANTEAFF